Listed here is a single T cell receptor (beta chain). Its antigen remains unidentified. A much larger clone lies a single base off, so this may be a read error. The authors took blood RNA from unsorted whole blood and also extracted germline DNA. This CDR3 has 13 residues. Germline loops: CDR1 SQVTM, CDR2 ANQGSEA. The authors made TCR beta cDNA from approximately 490 ng total RNA with a constant-region primer. Slightly modified ARM-PCR, run as three nested multiplex PCR rounds, produced the TCR beta libraries. Investigators reported that the first two PCR rounds, at about 11 cycles each, used TRBV1-TRBV30 forward primers with a C-beta reverse primer. Via MiXCR, TCRdb re-called the multiplex PCR reads, giving one row per CDR3 protein. The data hold approximately 300,000 distinct CDR3 sequences, with less than 75% observed a single time. The source of the sample is a study of tumor-infiltrating lymphocytes in primary liver carcinoma. Background on the study: Primary liver carcinoma in the patients was surgically resected.

Whole-study findings and limits: The 250 largest clones made up significantly more of tumor than blood repertoires (p = 0.039).

This receptor was obtained from a man aged 35 to 55 with primary liver carcinoma and hepatitis B virus infection. Sequenced material: peripheral blood. The chain couples TRBV29-1 to TRBJ2-5, with no clear D. CDR3 DNA sequence: TGCAACGTTGAAGGGTCCGGGCAAGAGACCCAGTACTTC. This translates into CNVEGSGQETQYF.